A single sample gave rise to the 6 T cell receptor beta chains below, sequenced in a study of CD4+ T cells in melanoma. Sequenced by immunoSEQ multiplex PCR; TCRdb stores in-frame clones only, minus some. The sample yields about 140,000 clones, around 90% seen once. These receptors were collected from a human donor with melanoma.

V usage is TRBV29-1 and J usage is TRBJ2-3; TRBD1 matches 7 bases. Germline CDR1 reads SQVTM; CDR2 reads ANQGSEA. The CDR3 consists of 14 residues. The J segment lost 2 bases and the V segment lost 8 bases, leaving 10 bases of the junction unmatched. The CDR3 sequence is CSPPDRDYTDTQYF. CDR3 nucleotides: TGCAGCCCCCCCGACAGGGATTACACAGATACGCAGTATTTT.

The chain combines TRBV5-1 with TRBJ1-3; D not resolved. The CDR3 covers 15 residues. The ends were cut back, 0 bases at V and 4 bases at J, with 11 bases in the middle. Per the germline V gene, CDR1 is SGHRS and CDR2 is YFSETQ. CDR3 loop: CASSLGRDTGNTIYF. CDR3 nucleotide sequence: TGCGCCAGCAGCTTGGGACGCGATACGGGAAACACCATATATTTT.

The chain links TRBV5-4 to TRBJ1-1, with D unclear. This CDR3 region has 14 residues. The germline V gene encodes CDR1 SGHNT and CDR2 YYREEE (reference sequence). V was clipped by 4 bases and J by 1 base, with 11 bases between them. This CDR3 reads CASSAERTNTEAFF. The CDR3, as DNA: TGTGCCAGCAGCGCGGAGAGGACGAACACTGAAGCTTTCTTT. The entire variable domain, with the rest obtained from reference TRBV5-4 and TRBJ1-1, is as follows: ETGVTQSPTHLIKTRGQQVTLRCSSQSGHNTVSWYQQALGQGPQFIFQYYREEENGRGNFPPRFSGLQFPNYSSELNVNALELDDSALYLCASSAERTNTEAFFGQGTRLTVV.

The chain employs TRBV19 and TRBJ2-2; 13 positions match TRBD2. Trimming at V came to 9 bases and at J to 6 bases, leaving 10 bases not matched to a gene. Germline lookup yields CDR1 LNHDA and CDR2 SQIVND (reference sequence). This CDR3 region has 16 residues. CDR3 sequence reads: CASKGLAGRRSGELFF. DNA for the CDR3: TGTGCCAGCAAGGGACTAGCGGGGCGGAGGTCCGGGGAGCTGTTTTTT.

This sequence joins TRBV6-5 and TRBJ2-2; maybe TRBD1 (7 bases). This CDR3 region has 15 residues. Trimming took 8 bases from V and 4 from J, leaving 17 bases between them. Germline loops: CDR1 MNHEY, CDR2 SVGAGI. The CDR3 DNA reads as TGTGCCAGCGGATTAAGACAGGGAGGCACCGGGGAGCTGTTTTTT. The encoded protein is CASGLRQGGTGELFF.

CDR3 bases: TGTGCCAGCAGTTTTTCCACAGGGATTGTAACTACGAGGCAGTACTTC. Residues: CASSFSTGIVTTRQYF. This sequence joins TRBV7-8 and TRBJ2-7; D may be TRBD1 (6 bases). Trimming removed 6 bases at V and 9 bases at J, with 27 bases between. CDR3 length equals 16 residues. CDR1 and CDR2 (germline): SGHVS, FQNEAQ.